This T cell receptor (beta chain) was documented in a study of radiotherapy plus CTLA-4 blockade in lung cancer. For the study at large: Objective responses were documented in around a sixth of patients, with disease control in about 28%. Study observations and caveats: Blood TCR clones of tumor origin expanded after radiotherapy plus ipilimumab. Reportedly, early blood T cell clone dynamics best predicted response, with interferon-beta.

Assay used: immunoSEQ multiplex PCR; TCRdb lists only in-frame clones, some missing. This sample carries 65,000 to 95,000 clones, about nine tenths of them seen once, and the ten largest clones take 40%. A few counts support this clone. As yet, its antigen is unknown. Chemo-refractory metastatic non-small-cell lung cancer patients received focal radiation with ipilimumab CTLA-4 blockade. This clonotype was obtained from a human donor with non-small cell lung cancer that progressed on radiotherapy plus ipilimumab. The material was peripheral blood, obtained from a patient treated with radiotherapy plus ipilimumab.

The CDR3 bases are TGTGCCAGCAGCTTATGGGGGACGGCCCACGAGCAGTACTTC. This translates into CASSLWGTAHEQYF. J is TRBJ2-7 and V is TRBV7-9; D might be TRBD1 or TRBD2, each matching 5 bases. The germline CDR1 and CDR2 sequences are SEHNR and FQNEAQ (reference sequence). Between the trimmed V and J ends, which lost 2 bases and 5 bases, there was a span of 13 bases. The CDR3 is made up of 14 amino acids.